This T cell receptor beta chain was recorded in a study of cytomegalovirus exposure and HLA in healthy donors. Study-level points and caveats: By a later analysis, the bulk of CMV-associated TCR beta chains appeared HLA-restricted.

Germline CDR1 and CDR2: MNHEY and SMNVEV (reference sequence). V was shortened by 5 bases and J by 4 bases, with 17 bases between the two germline ends. There are 16 residues in the CDR3. The PCR used 60 Vbeta and 13 Jbeta primers. Assay used: immunoSEQ multiplex PCR; TCRdb lists only in-frame clones, some missing. Seen here are approximately 190,000 clones, roughly 87% observed once, and the top ten hold 0.9% to 1.2%. Turning to this clone: What it binds is not known.

The sequenced sample consisted of PBMCs. The V gene is TRBV27, the J gene TRBJ2-2, with no clear D. The TCR sequence derives from a boy younger than 10 in good health and CMV-seronegative. CDR3 loop: CASSGTSRRSTGELFF. The CDR3 DNA follows: TGTGCCAGCAGTGGCACCAGCCGGAGATCCACCGGGGAGCTGTTTTTT.